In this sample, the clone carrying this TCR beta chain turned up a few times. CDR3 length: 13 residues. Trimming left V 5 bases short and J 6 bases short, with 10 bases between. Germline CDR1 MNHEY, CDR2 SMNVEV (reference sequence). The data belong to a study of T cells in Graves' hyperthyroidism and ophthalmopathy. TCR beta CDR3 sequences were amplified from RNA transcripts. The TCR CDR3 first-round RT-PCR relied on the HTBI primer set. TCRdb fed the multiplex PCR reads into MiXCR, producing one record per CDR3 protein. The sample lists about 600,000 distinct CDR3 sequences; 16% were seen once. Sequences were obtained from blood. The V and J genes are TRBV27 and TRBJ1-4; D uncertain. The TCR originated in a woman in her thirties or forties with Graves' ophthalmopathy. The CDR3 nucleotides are TGTGCCAGCAGTGTGCGGTTTGATGAAAAACTGTTTTTT. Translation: CASSVRFDEKLFF. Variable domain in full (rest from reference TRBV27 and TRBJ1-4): EAQVTQNPRYLITVTGKKLTVTCSQNMNHEYMSWYRQDPGLGLRQIYYSMNVEVTDKGDVPEGYKVSRKEKRNFPLILESPSPNQTSLYFCASSVRFDEKLFFGSGTQLSVL.